This T cell receptor (beta chain) was captured by sequencing in a study of neoadjuvant nivolumab and ipilimumab in lung cancer. The table came from immunoSEQ multiplex PCR; TCRdb's copy has only in-frame clones and leaves some out. This table holds roughly 28,000 clones, under 85% found once. Germline trimming cut 4 bases from V and 6 bases from J; bases unmatched to any gene: 7. The CDR3 is 14 amino acids. Germline CDR1 SGHRS, CDR2 YFSETQ. The clonotype originates from an adult with non-small cell lung cancer. The V and J genes are TRBV5-1 and TRBJ2-1, with 7 bases lining up with TRBD2. The source was tumor tissue, collected after neoadjuvant nivolumab, alone or with ipilimumab, at or shortly before surgery. CDR3 in amino acids: CASSLGLRGNEQFF. The CDR3 nucleotides are TGCGCCAGCAGCCTGGGACTACGAGGCAATGAGCAGTTCTTC.